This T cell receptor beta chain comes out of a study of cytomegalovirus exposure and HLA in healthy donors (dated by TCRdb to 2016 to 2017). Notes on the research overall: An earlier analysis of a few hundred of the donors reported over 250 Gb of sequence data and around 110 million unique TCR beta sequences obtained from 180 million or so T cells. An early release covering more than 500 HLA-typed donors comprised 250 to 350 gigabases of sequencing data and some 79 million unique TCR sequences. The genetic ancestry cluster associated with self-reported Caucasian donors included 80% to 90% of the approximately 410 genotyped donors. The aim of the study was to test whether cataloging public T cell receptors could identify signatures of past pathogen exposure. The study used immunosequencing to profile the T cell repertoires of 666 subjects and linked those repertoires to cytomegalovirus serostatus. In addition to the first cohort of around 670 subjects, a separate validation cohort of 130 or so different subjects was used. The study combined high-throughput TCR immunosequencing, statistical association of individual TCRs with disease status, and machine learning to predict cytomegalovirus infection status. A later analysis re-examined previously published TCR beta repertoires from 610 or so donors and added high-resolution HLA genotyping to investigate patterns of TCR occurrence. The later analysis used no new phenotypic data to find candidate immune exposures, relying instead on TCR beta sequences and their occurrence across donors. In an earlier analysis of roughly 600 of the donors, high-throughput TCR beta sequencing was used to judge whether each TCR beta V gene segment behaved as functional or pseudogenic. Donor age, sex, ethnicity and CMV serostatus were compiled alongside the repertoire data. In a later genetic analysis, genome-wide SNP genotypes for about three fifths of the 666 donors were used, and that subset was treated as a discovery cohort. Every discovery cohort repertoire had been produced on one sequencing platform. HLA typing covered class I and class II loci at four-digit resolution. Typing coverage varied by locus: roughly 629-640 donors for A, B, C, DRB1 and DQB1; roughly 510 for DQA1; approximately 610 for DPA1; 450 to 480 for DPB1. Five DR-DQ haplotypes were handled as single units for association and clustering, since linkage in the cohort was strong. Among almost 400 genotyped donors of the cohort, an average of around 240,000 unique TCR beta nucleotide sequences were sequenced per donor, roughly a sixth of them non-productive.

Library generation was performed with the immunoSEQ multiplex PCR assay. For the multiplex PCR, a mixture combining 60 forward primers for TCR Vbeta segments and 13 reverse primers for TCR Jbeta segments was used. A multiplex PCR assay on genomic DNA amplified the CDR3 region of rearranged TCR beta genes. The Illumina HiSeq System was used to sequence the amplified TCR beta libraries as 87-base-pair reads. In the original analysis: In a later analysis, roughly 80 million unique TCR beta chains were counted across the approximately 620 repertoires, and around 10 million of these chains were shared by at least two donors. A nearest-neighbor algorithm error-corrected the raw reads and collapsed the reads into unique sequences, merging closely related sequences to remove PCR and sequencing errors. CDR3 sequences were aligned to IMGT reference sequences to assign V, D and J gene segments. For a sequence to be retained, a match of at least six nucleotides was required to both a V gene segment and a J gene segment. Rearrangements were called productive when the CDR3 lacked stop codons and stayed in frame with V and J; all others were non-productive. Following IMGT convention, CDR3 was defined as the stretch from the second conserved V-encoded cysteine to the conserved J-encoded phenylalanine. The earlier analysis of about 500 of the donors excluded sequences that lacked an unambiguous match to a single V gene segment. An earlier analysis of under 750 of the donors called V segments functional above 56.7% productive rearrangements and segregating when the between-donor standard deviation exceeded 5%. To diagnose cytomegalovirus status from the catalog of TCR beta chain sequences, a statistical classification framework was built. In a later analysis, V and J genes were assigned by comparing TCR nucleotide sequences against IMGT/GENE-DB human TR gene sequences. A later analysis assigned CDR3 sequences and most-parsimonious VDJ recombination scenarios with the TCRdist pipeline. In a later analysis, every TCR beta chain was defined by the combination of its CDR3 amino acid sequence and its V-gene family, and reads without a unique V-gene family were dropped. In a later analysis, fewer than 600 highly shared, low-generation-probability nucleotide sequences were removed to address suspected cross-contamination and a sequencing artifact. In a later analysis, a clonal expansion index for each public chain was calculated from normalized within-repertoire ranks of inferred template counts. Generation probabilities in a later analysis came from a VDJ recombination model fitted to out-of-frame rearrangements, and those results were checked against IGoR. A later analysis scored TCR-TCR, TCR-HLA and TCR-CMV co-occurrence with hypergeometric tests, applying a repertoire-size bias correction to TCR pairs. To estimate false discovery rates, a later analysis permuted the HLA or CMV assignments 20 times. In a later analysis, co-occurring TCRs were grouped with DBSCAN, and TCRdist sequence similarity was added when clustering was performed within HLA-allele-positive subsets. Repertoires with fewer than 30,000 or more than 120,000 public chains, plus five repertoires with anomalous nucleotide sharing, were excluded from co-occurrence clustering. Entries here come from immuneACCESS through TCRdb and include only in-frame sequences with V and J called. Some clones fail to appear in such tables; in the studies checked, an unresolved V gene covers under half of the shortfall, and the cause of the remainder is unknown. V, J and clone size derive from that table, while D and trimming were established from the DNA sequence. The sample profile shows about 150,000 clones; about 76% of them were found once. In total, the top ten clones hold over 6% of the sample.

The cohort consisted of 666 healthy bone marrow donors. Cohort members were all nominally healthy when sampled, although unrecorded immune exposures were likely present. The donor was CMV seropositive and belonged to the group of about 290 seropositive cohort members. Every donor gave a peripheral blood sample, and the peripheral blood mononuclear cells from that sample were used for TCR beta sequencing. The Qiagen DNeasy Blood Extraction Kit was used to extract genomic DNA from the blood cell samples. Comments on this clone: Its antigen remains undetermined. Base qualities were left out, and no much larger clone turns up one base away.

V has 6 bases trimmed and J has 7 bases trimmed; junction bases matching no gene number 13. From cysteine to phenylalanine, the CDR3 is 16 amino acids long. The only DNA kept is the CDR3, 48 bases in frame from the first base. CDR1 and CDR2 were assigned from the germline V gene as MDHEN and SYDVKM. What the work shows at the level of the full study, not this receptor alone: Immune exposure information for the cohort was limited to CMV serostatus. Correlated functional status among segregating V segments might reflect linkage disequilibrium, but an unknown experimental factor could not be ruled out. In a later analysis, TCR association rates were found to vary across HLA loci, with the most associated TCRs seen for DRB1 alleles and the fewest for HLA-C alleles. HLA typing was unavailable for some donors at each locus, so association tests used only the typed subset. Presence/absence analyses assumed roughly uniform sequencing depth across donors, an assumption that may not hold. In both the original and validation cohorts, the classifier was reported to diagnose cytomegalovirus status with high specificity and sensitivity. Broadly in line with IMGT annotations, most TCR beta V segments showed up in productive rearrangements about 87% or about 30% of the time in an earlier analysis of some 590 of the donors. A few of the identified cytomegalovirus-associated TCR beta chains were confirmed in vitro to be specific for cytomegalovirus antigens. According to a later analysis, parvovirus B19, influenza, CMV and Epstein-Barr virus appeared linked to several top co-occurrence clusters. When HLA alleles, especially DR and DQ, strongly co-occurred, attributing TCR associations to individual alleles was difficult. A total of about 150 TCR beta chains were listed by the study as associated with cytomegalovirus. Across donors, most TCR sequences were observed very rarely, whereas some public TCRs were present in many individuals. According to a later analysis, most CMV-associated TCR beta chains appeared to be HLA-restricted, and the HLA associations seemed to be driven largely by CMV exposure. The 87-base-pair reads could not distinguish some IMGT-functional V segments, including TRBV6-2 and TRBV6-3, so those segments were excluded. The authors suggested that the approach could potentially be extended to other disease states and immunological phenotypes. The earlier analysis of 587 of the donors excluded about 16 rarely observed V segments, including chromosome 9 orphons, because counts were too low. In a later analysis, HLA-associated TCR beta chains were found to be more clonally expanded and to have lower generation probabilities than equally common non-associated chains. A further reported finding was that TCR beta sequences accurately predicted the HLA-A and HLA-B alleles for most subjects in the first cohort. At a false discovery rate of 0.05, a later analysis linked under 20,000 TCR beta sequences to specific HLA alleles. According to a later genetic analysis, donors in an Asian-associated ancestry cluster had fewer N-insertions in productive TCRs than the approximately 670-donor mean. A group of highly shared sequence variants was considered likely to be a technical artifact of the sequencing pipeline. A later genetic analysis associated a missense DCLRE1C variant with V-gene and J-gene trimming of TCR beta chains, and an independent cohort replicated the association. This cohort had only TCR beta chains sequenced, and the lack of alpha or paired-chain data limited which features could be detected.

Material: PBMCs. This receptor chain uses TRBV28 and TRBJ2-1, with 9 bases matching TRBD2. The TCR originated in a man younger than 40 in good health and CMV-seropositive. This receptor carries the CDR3 CASRKGGPSGINEQFF. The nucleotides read TGTGCCAGCAGGAAAGGTGGGCCTAGCGGGATAAATGAGCAGTTCTTC.